This entry lists 11 T cell receptor beta chains sequenced from one sample in a study of blood T cell repertoires in COVID-19 (TCRdb year 2020). Library method: the immunoSEQ multiplex PCR assay. TCRdb carries this immuneACCESS record with in-frame sequences only. Its versions omit some clonotypes, under half of them owing to an unresolved V gene in the studies checked, with the rest unexplained. In this sample the table shows tens of thousands of clones, about four fifths of which occur a single time. The ten largest clonotypes hold around 30% of the sample. The material sequenced was peripheral blood. The source is a woman of 80 years or more with active or convalescent COVID-19.

The rearrangement joins TRBV5-1 to TRBJ2-7, with TRBD1 as a possible D gene (5 bases). V was shortened by 3 bases and J by 0 bases, with 16 bases between the two germline ends. Germline CDR1 SGHRS, CDR2 YFSETQ. The CDR3 consists of 16 residues. The CDR3, as DNA: TGCGCCAGCAGCTCCTACGGCGGCGACAGCTCCTACGAGCAGTACTTC. This codes for CASSSYGGDSSYEQYF.

The gene calls are TRBV6-5 and TRBJ1-2; the D gene is possibly TRBD1 (6 bases). In germline, CDR1 is MNHEY, CDR2 SVGAGI. V was pared by 7 bases and J by 3 bases, with 12 bases between. The CDR3 totals 13 residues. CDR3 nucleotide sequence: TGTGCCAGCATTTTCAACAGGGACTATGGCTACACCTTC. Translated, it gives CASIFNRDYGYTF.

The CDR3 DNA reads as TGTGCCAGCAGCCCAAGCTGGAACATTCAGTACTTC. Protein sequence: CASSPSWNIQYF. The chain is built from TRBV6-5 and TRBJ2-4, with D hard to call. The germline CDR1 and CDR2 sequences are MNHEY and SVGAGI. Trimming took off 6 bases at V and 7 bases at J, with 10 bases between the two ends. The CDR3 consists of 12 residues.

This clone was found a few times. The chain has TRBV7-2 and TRBJ2-5; TRBD1 agrees at 9 bases. The CDR3 consists of 15 residues. V was pared by 5 bases and J by 5 bases, with 9 bases of the junction left unmatched. Germline assignment: CDR1 SGHTA and CDR2 FQGNSA. In nucleotides, the CDR3 is TGTGCCAGCAGCACAACAGGGGGCGAGGGGGAGACCCAGTACTTC. This gives the protein CASSTTGGEGETQYF.

In its sample, this clone was seen many times. The chain couples TRBV18 to TRBJ1-6; D is unresolved. This CDR3 spans 13 amino acids. The V gene lost 3 bases and the J gene lost 9 bases, with 9 bases spanning the gap. Per the germline V gene, CDR1 is KGHSH and CDR2 is LQKENI. Here the CDR3 DNA reads TGTGCCAGCTCACCCGATAGAGGTTCACCCCTCCACTTT. It specifies CASSPDRGSPLHF.

The J gene is TRBJ2-5, the V gene TRBV29-1, with D tentatively TRBD2 (6 bases). The CDR3 contains 13 residues. From germline, CDR1 is SQVTM and CDR2 ANQGSEA. Trimming stripped 6 bases from V and 7 bases from J, with 18 bases between. The CDR3 DNA follows: TGCAGCGTCGACGTTGGCGGGGCAGGGACCCAGTACTTC. Translated, it gives CSVDVGGAGTQYF.

The gene calls are TRBV7-2 and TRBJ2-3, with 13 nucleotides matching TRBD2. CDR3 size: 16 residues. Germline CDR1 is SGHTA and CDR2 is FQGNSA. V gave up 3 bases and J gave up 2 bases; unmatched junction bases: 2. The CDR3, as DNA: TGTGCCAGCAGCTTGGGACTAGCGGGGACCACAGATACGCAGTATTTT. Protein product: CASSLGLAGTTDTQYF.

J is TRBJ1-1 and V is TRBV19, with 7 bases aligning to TRBD1. CDR1 and CDR2 (germline): LNHDA, SQIVND (reference sequence). This CDR3 spans 14 amino acids. Trimming at V came to 3 bases and at J to 7 bases, leaving 8 bases not matched to a gene. The CDR3 loop reads CASSIYDRAGEAFF. Here the CDR3 DNA reads TGTGCCAGTAGTATTTACGACAGGGCTGGTGAAGCTTTCTTT.

V and J are TRBV9 and TRBJ1-2, with D perhaps TRBD1 (6 bases). The V end was cut by 3 bases, the J end by 4 bases, with 19 bases between. Germline loops: CDR1 SGDLS, CDR2 YYNGEE. CDR3 size: 16 residues. CDR3 bases: TGTGCCAGCAGCGGAGGGGCCGGACAGACACGCTATGGCTACACCTTC. It translates to CASSGGAGQTRYGYTF. Combining the CDR3 with reference TRBV9 and TRBJ1-2 gives the whole variable domain DSGVTQTPKHLITATGQRVTLRCSPRSGDLSVYWYQQSLDQGLQFLIQYYNGEERAKGNILERFSAQQFPDLHSELNLSSLELGDSALYFCASSGGAGQTRYGYTFGSGTRLTVV.

The J gene is TRBJ2-1, the V gene TRBV6-2 or TRBV6-3, with 8 bases lining up with TRBD2. Germline CDR1 reads MNHEY; CDR2 reads SVGEGT. The CDR3 totals 15 residues. V shed 5 bases and J 2 bases; nucleotides not matched to a gene: 5. The CDR3 DNA reads TGTGCCAGCAGTACACTAGCGGACCCCTACAATGAGCAGTTCTTC. This codes for CASSTLADPYNEQFF.

V gene TRBV12-3 or TRBV12-4 combines with J gene TRBJ1-3; 7 nucleotides align to TRBD1. This CDR3 spans 13 amino acids. The J segment lost 4 bases and the V segment lost 10 bases, leaving 7 bases of the junction unmatched. CDR3 sequence (DNA): TGTGCCACGGACAGGCGGTCCGGAAACACCATATATTTT. It codes for CATDRRSGNTIYF.